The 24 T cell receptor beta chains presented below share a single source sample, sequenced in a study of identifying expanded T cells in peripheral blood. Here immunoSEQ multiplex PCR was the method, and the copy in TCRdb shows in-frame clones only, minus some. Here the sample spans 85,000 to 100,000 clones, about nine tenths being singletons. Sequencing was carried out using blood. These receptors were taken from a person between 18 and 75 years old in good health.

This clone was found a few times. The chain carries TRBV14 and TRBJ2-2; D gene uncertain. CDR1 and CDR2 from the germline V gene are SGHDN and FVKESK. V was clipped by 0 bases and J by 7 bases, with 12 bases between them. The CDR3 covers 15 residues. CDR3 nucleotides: TGTGCCAGCAGCCAAGACCCGGCCGGTTACGGGGAGCTGTTTTTT. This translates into CASSQDPAGYGELFF.

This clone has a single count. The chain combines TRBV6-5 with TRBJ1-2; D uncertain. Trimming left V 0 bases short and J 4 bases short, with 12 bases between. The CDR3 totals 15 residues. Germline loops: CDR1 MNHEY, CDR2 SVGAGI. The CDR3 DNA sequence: TGTGCCAGCAGTTACTCGAGGGCCGCCAGCTATGGCTACACCTTC. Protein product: CASSYSRAASYGYTF.

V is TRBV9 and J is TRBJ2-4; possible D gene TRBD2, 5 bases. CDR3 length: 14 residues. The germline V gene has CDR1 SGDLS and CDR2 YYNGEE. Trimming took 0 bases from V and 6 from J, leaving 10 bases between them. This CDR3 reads CASSVADSPNIQYF. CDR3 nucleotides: TGTGCCAGCAGCGTAGCGGACTCGCCAAACATTCAGTACTTC.

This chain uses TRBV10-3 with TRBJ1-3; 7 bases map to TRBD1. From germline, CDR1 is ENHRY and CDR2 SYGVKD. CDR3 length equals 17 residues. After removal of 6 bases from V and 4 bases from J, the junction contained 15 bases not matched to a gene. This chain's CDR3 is CAISSVGGLNSGNTIYF. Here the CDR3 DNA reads TGTGCCATCAGCAGCGTAGGGGGCCTCAATTCAGGAAACACCATATATTTT.

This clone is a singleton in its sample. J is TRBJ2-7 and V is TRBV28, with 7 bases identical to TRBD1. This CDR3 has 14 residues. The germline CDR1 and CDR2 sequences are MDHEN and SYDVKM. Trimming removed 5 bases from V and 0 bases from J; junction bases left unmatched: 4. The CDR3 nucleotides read TGTGCCAGCAGTAAGGGACAGAGCTCCTACGAGCAGTACTTC. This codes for CASSKGQSSYEQYF.

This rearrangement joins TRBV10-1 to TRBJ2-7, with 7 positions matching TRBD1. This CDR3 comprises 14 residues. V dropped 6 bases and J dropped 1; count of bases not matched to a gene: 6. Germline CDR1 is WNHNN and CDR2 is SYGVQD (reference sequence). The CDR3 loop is CASSSNRGSYEQYF. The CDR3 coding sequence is TGCGCCAGCAGCTCCAACAGGGGATCCTACGAGCAGTACTTC.

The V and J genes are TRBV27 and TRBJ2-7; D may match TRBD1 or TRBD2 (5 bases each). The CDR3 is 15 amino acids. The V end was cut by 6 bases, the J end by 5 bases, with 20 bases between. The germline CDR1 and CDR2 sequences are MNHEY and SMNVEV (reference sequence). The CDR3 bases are TGTGCCAGCAGGCACTATACCGGGACCTTAAACGAGCAGTACTTC. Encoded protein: CASRHYTGTLNEQYF.

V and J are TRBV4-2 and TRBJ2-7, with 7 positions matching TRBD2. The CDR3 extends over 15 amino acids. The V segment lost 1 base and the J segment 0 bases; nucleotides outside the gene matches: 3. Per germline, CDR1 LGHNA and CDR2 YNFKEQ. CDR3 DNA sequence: TGTGCCAGCAGCCAAGCTCGGACTAGCTCCTACGAGCAGTACTTC. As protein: CASSQARTSSYEQYF.

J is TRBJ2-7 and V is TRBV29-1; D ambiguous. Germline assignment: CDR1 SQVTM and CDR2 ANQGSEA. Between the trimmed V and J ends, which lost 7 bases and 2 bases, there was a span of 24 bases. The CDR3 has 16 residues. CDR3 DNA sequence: TGCAGCGCGGGCGTCGTGCCAGGTTATCTGACCTACGAGCAGTACTTC. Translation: CSAGVVPGYLTYEQYF.

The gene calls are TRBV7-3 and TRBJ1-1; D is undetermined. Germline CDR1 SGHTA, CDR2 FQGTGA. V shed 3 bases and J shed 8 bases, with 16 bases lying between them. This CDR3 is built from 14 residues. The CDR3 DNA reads TGTGCCAGCAGCTTTGATCGTTTCTCTGACGAAGCTTTCTTT. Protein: CASSFDRFSDEAFF.

CDR3 nucleotide sequence: TGTGCCAGCAGCTTAGCCACAGGACAGGGTTACGAGCAGTACTTC. Its translation is CASSLATGQGYEQYF. The chain combines TRBV7-3 with TRBJ2-7, with 8 nucleotides matching TRBD1. CDR3 length: 15 amino acids. Germline V gene lookup returns CDR1 SGHTA and CDR2 FQGTGA. The V gene end was trimmed by 2 bases and the J gene end by 4 bases; junction bases not matched to a gene: 7.

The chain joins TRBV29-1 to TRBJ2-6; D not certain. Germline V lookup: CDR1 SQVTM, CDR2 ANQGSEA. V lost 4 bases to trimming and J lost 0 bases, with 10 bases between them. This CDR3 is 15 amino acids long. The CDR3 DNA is TGCAGCGTTGTGGGTGGTAGCTCTGGGGCCAACGTCCTGACTTTC. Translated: CSVVGGSSGANVLTF.

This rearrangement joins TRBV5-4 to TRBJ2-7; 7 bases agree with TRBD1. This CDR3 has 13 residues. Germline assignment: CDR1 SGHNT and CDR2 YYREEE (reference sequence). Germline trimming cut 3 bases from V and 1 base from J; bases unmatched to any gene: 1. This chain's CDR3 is CASSSGQSYEQYF. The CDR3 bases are TGTGCCAGCAGCTCGGGACAGTCCTACGAGCAGTACTTC. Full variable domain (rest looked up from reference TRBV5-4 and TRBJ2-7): ETGVTQSPTHLIKTRGQQVTLRCSSQSGHNTVSWYQQALGQGPQFIFQYYREEENGRGNFPPRFSGLQFPNYSSELNVNALELDDSALYLCASSSGQSYEQYFGPGTRLTVT.

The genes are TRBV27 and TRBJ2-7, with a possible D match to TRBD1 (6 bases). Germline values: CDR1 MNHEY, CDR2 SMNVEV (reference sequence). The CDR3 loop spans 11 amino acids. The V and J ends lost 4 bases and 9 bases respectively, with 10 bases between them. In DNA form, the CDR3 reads TGTGCCAGCAGTTCACAGGGCCGGCAGTACTTC. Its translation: CASSSQGRQYF.

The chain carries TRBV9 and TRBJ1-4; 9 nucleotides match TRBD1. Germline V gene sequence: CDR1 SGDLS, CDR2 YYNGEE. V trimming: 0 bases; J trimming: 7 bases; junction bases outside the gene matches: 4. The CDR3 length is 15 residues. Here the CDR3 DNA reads TGTGCCAGCAGCGTAGGGGGACAGGGAGGTGAAAAACTGTTTTTT. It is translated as CASSVGGQGGEKLFF.

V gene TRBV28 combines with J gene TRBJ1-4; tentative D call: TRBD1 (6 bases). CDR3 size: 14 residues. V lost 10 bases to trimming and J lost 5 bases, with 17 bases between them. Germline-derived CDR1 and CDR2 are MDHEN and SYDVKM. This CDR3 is CATSRGDTNEKLFF. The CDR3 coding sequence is TGTGCCACCTCTCGGGGGGACACCAATGAAAAACTGTTTTTT. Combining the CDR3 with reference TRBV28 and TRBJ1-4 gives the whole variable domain DVKVTQSSRYLVKRTGEKVFLECVQDMDHENMFWYRQDPGLGLRLIYFSYDVKMKEKGDIPEGYSVSREKKERFSLILESASTNQTSMYLCATSRGDTNEKLFFGSGTQLSVL.

The CDR3 sequence is CASRTGSGNTIYF. The CDR3 DNA follows: TGCGCCAGCAGAACAGGCTCTGGAAACACCATATATTTT. This chain connects TRBV5-1 to TRBJ1-3; possible D gene TRBD1, 5 bases. V was cut by 5 bases and J by 0 bases, with 6 bases left in between. CDR3 length: 13 residues. Germline-derived CDR1 and CDR2 are SGHRS and YFSETQ.

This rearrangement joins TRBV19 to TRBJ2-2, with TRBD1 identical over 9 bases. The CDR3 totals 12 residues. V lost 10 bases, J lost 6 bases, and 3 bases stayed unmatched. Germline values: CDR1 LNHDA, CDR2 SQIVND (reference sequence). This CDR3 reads CATRQGAGELFF. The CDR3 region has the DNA TGTGCCACGAGACAGGGGGCCGGGGAGCTGTTTTTT.

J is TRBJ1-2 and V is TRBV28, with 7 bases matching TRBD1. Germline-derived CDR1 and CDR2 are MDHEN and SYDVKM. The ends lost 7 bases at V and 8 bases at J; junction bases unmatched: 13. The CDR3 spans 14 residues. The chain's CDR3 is CASTPGGGFGGYTF. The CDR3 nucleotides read TGTGCCAGCACCCCCGGAGGGGGCTTCGGAGGCTACACCTTC.

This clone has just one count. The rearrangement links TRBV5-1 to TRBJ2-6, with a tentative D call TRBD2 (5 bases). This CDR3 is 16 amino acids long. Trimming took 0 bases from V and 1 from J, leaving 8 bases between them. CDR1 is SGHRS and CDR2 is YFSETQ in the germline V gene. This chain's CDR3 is CASSLGRASGANVLTF. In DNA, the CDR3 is TGCGCCAGCAGCTTGGGGCGGGCTTCTGGGGCCAACGTCCTGACTTTC.

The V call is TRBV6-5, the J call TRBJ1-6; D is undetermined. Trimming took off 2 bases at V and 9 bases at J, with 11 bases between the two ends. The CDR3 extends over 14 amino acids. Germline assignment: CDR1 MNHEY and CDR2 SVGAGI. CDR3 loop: CASSYGDGSSPLHF. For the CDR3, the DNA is TGTGCCAGCAGTTACGGGGATGGTAGTTCACCCCTCCACTTT.

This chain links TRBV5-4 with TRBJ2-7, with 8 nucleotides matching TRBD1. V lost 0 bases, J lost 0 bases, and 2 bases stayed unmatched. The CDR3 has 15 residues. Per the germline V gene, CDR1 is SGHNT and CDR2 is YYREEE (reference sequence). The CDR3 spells CASSLGQGISYEQYF. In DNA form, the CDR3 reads TGTGCCAGCAGCTTGGGACAGGGGATCTCCTACGAGCAGTACTTC.

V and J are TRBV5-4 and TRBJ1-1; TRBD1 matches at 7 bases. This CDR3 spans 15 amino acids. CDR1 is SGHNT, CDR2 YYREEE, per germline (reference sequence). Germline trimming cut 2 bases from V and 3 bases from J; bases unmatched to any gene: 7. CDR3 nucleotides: TGTGCCAGCAGCTTCTCTGGCAGGGGGGACACTGAAGCTTTCTTT. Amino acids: CASSFSGRGDTEAFF.

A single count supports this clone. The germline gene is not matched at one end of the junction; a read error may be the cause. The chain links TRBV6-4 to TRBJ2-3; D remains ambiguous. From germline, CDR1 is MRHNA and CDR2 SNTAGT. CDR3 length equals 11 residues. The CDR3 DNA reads TGCCCTCCTCCAAACCCAGATACGCAGTATTTT. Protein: CPPPNPDTQYF.